The 30 T cell receptor beta chains below were found in one sample sequenced in a study of blood T cell repertoires in COVID-19. Clones were sequenced by immunoSEQ multiplex PCR, and TCRdb holds only the in-frame ones, with some missing. In the table there are 150,000 or so clones, 76% of which are singletons. Sequencing was performed on peripheral blood. The receptors were sampled from a woman older than 75 with active or convalescent COVID-19.

The chain couples TRBV5-1 to TRBJ1-6; D perhaps matches TRBD1 (5 bases). This CDR3 is built from 17 residues. Trimming shortened V by 4 bases and J by 5 bases, and 19 bases separated the two germline ends. The germline CDR1 and CDR2 sequences are SGHRS and YFSETQ. CDR3 protein: CASSMGPQRVNNSPLHF. The CDR3 DNA sequence: TGCGCCAGCAGCATGGGACCCCAGCGGGTCAATAATTCACCCCTCCACTTT.

This chain joins TRBV6-5 and TRBJ2-5; maybe TRBD1 (6 bases). The CDR3 extends over 11 amino acids. CDR1 is MNHEY and CDR2 is SVGAGI in the germline V gene. The ends were cut back, 6 bases at V and 13 bases at J, with 15 bases in the middle. The CDR3 coding sequence is TGTGCCAGCAGCCCAAGGGACATGGGGTACTTC. As protein: CASSPRDMGYF.

V and J are TRBV10-2 and TRBJ2-4; unclear D gene. CDR1 and CDR2 from the germline V gene are WSHSY and SAAADI. V was cut by 0 bases and J by 1 base, with 19 bases left in between. The CDR3 has 19 residues. The CDR3 nucleotides read TGCGCCAGCAGTGAGTCGAAAGTTCGGCTACCAGGTGCCAAAAACATTCAGTACTTC. Its translation: CASSESKVRLPGAKNIQYF.

This clone was seen a single time. V usage is TRBV27 and J usage is TRBJ1-1; TRBD1 might be the D (6 bases). Between the trimmed V and J ends, which lost 5 bases and 5 bases, there was a span of 15 bases. The CDR3 totals 14 residues. Germline V gene data show CDR1 as MNHEY and CDR2 as SMNVEV (reference sequence). The CDR3 sequence: CASSRGGAETEAFF. CDR3 nucleotides: TGTGCCAGCAGTCGCGGGGGGGCGGAGACTGAAGCTTTCTTT.

The chain combines TRBV7-2 with TRBJ2-6; D unclear. CDR3 length: 15 residues. Germline CDR1 is SGHTA and CDR2 is FQGNSA. With 1 base removed from V and 0 bases from J, the gap between germline ends came to 4 bases. CDR3 nucleotides: TGTGCCAGCAGCTTAGTTAGCTCTGGGGCCAACGTCCTGACTTTC. Translating gives CASSLVSSGANVLTF.

This rearrangement joins TRBV19 to TRBJ2-5; D is possibly TRBD1 (6 bases). In germline, CDR1 is LNHDA, CDR2 SQIVND (reference sequence). The CDR3 has 14 residues. The V gene lost 7 bases and the J gene lost 7 bases, with 19 bases spanning the gap. The CDR3 reads CASKPGQGHGTQYF. The CDR3 coding sequence is TGTGCCAGTAAACCGGGACAAGGGCACGGGACCCAGTACTTC.

J is TRBJ2-2 and V is TRBV5-4; a possible D gene is TRBD1 (5 bases). Trimming stripped 4 bases from V and 5 bases from J, with 18 bases between. Germline V gene lookup returns CDR1 SGHNT and CDR2 YYREEE (reference sequence). The CDR3 consists of 16 residues. CDR3 sequence (DNA): TGTGCCAGCAGCACCCGGACAAAAATGGGTACCGGGGAGCTGTTTTTT. Residues: CASSTRTKMGTGELFF.

This chain uses TRBV11-2 with TRBJ1-1, with a tentative D call TRBD1 (5 bases). This CDR3 is built from 15 residues. Trimming took 2 bases from V and 1 from J, leaving 11 bases between them. Germline-derived CDR1 and CDR2 are SGHAT and FQNNGV. The CDR3 nucleotides are TGTGCCAGCAGCTTAATAAGGACACAGAACACTGAAGCTTTCTTT. This sequence encodes CASSLIRTQNTEAFF.

The CDR3 region is CASSPTLIKSDEQYF. CDR3 in DNA: TGTGCCAGCTCACCAACTCTAATCAAGTCGGACGAGCAGTACTTC. The J gene is TRBJ2-7, the V gene TRBV18; no clear D gene. The CDR3 extends over 15 amino acids. V lost 2 bases, J lost 5 bases, and 16 bases lay in between. CDR1 is KGHSH, CDR2 LQKENI, per germline.

This clone was counted a few times. V gene TRBV5-8 combines with J gene TRBJ1-5; unclear D gene. The CDR3 contains 14 residues. Trimming removed 0 bases from V and 9 bases from J, with 13 bases in between. The germline CDR1 and CDR2 sequences are SGHTS and YDEGEE. The CDR3 region is CASSLVPTLPPQHF. The CDR3 DNA follows: TGTGCCAGCAGCTTGGTGCCAACCCTACCGCCCCAGCATTTT.

The rearrangement joins TRBV24-1 to TRBJ2-1; D is perhaps TRBD2 (5 bases). The V end was cut by 6 bases, the J end by 10 bases, with 15 bases between. Germline loops: CDR1 KGHDR, CDR2 SFDVKD. The length of the CDR3 is 13 residues. The CDR3 DNA follows: TGTGCCACCAGTTATTCTGGGAGCTCGGAGCAGTTCTTC. Amino acid sequence: CATSYSGSSEQFF.

The chain links TRBV2 to TRBJ1-6; possibly TRBD1 for D (5 bases). The CDR3 loop spans 15 amino acids. Germline values: CDR1 SNHLY, CDR2 FYNNEI. V dropped 6 bases and J dropped 10 bases, with 19 bases sitting between them. The CDR3 is CASRAKLGGLSPLHF. The CDR3 bases are TGTGCCAGCAGGGCCAAACTCGGGGGGTTGTCACCCCTCCACTTT.

This clone appeared once. This chain uses TRBV6-2 or TRBV6-3 with TRBJ2-1; 13 bases are a match to TRBD2. After removal of 6 bases from V and 9 bases from J, the junction contained 8 bases not matched to a gene. Germline CDR1 reads MNHEY; CDR2 reads SVGEGT. The length of the CDR3 is 15 residues. The DNA for the CDR3 is TGTGCCAGCAGCCTACTAGCGGGGGGGCCCGTTGAGCAGTTCTTC. Protein product: CASSLLAGGPVEQFF.

The chain recombines TRBV7-8 with TRBJ1-2, with 8 bases aligning to TRBD1. The CDR3 consists of 15 residues. Per germline, CDR1 SGHVS and CDR2 FQNEAQ. Trimming took 2 bases from V and 7 from J; bases not matched to a gene: 9. The CDR3 DNA is TGTGCCAGCAGCTTAATGTCCCAGGGGGCGGGTGGCTACACCTTC. It yields the protein CASSLMSQGAGGYTF.

The gene calls are TRBV9 and TRBJ1-2; D gene ambiguous. Germline loops: CDR1 SGDLS, CDR2 YYNGEE. The CDR3 is made up of 13 amino acids. Between the trimmed V and J ends, which lost 0 bases and 2 bases, there was a span of 5 bases. The CDR3 is CASSVARNYGYTF. DNA of the CDR3: TGTGCCAGCAGCGTAGCTAGAAACTATGGCTACACCTTC.

V is TRBV14 and J is TRBJ2-7; 8 bases map to TRBD1. The junction had 11 bases not matched to a gene; V was cut back by 5 bases and J by 2 bases. The CDR3 has 16 amino acids. The V gene's germline CDR1 is SGHDN and CDR2 FVKESK. The chain's CDR3 is CASSGLTGVSPYEQYF. In DNA form, the CDR3 reads TGTGCCAGCAGCGGATTGACAGGGGTTTCCCCCTACGAGCAGTACTTC.

The chain has TRBV7-2 and TRBJ2-1; tentatively, D is TRBD1 (5 bases). Germline V CDR1 and CDR2: SGHTA, FQGNSA. V lost 3 bases to trimming and J lost 0 bases, with 15 bases between them. This CDR3 has 17 residues. The CDR3 loop is CASSLLWGVNSYNEQFF. The CDR3 nucleotides are TGTGCCAGCAGCTTGTTGTGGGGCGTGAACTCCTACAATGAGCAGTTCTTC.

The chain is built from TRBV11-2 and TRBJ1-1, with a tentative D call TRBD1 (5 bases). This CDR3 has 14 residues. Trimming took 5 bases from V and 5 from J, leaving 15 bases between them. Germline V gene lookup returns CDR1 SGHAT and CDR2 FQNNGV. CDR3 amino acids: CASSPLSGGTEAFF. The CDR3, as DNA: TGTGCCAGCAGCCCCCTGTCCGGGGGTACTGAAGCTTTCTTT.

The chain couples TRBV4-1 to TRBJ1-4; TRBD1 agrees at 8 bases. Trimming took 3 bases from V and 7 from J; bases not matched to a gene: 4. Germline V gene data show CDR1 as MGHRA and CDR2 as YSYEKL. The CDR3 is made up of 14 amino acids. The CDR3 nucleotides read TGCGCCAGCAGCCACGGACAGGGCCTTGAAAAACTGTTTTTT. It encodes CASSHGQGLEKLFF.

The sample holds one count of this clone. V usage is TRBV5-1 and J usage is TRBJ2-5; 11 nucleotides align to TRBD1. CDR1 and CDR2 from the germline V gene are SGHRS and YFSETQ. This CDR3 is 15 amino acids long. V shed 3 bases, J shed 7 bases, and the junction held 8 bases outside the gene matches. The CDR3 sequence is CASSSGTGGKGTQYF. CDR3 DNA: TGCGCCAGCAGCTCCGGGACAGGGGGAAAAGGGACCCAGTACTTC.

This clone was counted at least ten times. The chain recombines TRBV3-1 (or the pseudogene TRBV3-2) with TRBJ2-3, with a weak D call TRBD1 (5 bases). Trimming stripped 6 bases from V and 4 bases from J, with 17 bases between. Germline-derived CDR1 and CDR2 are LGHDT and YNNKEL (reference sequence). The CDR3 covers 15 residues. The CDR3 coding sequence is TGTGCCAGCAGTCCAGGGTTTGCATTCTCAGATACGCAGTATTTT. Encoded protein: CASSPGFAFSDTQYF.

V usage is TRBV6-2 or TRBV6-3 and J usage is TRBJ2-1, with 15 bases identical to TRBD2. This CDR3 has 17 amino acids. From germline, CDR1 is MNHEY and CDR2 SVGEGT. V gave up 5 bases and J gave up 10 bases; unmatched junction bases: 12. The CDR3, as DNA: TGTGCCAGCAGTAGGACTAGCGGGGGGGCCAAAACTGAGGAGCAGTTCTTC. It translates to CASSRTSGGAKTEEQFF.

This chain connects TRBV27 to TRBJ1-5; maybe TRBD1 (6 bases). The CDR3 has 17 residues. Trimming removed 6 bases from V and 0 bases from J, with 18 bases in between. Germline V CDR1 and CDR2: MNHEY, SMNVEV (reference sequence). CDR3 bases: TGTGCCAGCAGAAGAGCGGGGGCTGGGGGTAGCAATCAGCCCCAGCATTTT. Protein sequence: CASRRAGAGGSNQPQHF.

This clone has only a few counts. This chain links TRBV5-1 with TRBJ1-1; tentative D call: TRBD1 (5 bases). V was cut by 3 bases and J by 6 bases, with 18 bases left in between. The CDR3 runs to 15 residues. From germline, CDR1 is SGHRS and CDR2 YFSETQ. DNA of the CDR3: TGCGCCAGCAGCTCCACTGGGCAGGGTCCCCCTGAAGCTTTCTTT. This gives the protein CASSSTGQGPPEAFF.

The chain carries TRBV9 and TRBJ2-1, with 7 bases matching TRBD2. CDR3 length: 15 amino acids. The ends lost 3 bases at V and 8 bases at J; junction bases unmatched: 11. In germline, CDR1 is SGDLS, CDR2 YYNGEE. The CDR3: CASSERDYESDEQFF. The CDR3 bases are TGTGCCAGCAGCGAGCGGGACTACGAGTCTGATGAGCAGTTCTTC.

The count of this clone is one. The chain links TRBV27 to TRBJ1-5, with D possibly TRBD1 on 5 matching bases. Germline V gives CDR1 MNHEY, CDR2 SMNVEV (reference sequence). V was cut by 6 bases and J by 10 bases, with 22 bases left in between. CDR3 size: 15 residues. CDR3: CASSLRGGPYHPQHF. The CDR3 DNA follows: TGTGCCAGCAGCCTAAGGGGCGGTCCTTACCACCCCCAGCATTTT.

V and J are TRBV30 and TRBJ1-2; 7 nucleotides match TRBD1. The length of the CDR3 is 13 residues. The V gene end was trimmed by 0 bases and the J gene end by 7 bases; junction bases not matched to a gene: 5. CDR1 is GTSNPN, CDR2 SVGIG, per germline (reference sequence). The CDR3 DNA is TGTGCCTGGAGTGTAGCGGCAGGGGGTGGCTACACCTTC. The encoded protein is CAWSVAAGGGYTF.

The chain uses TRBV7-9 and TRBJ2-7; weak D call: TRBD2 (6 bases). The V end was cut by 0 bases, the J end by 4 bases, with 10 bases between. Germline-derived CDR1 and CDR2 are SEHNR and FQNEAQ (reference sequence). CDR3 length equals 14 residues. Here the CDR3 reads CASSLAGGVYEQYF. The CDR3 coding sequence is TGTGCCAGCAGCTTAGCGGGGGGAGTATACGAGCAGTACTTC.

Comment on this clone: The final CDR3 position lacks the conserved phenylalanine or tryptophan, pointing to a likely read error. The limits of the CDR3 on the DNA are not certain, so only TCRdb's listed CDR3 is given. The chain recombines TRBV6-5 with TRBJ1-1; the D segment call TRBD1 is taken from the table without a DNA check. 13 amino acids form the CDR3, both terminal residues included. From germline, CDR1 is MNHEY and CDR2 SVGAGI. The CDR3 is CASSQGLQGAPWN.

The rearrangement joins TRBV9 to TRBJ2-7; D perhaps matches TRBD2 (6 bases). CDR3 length equals 15 residues. Trimming cost V 0 bases and J 4 bases, with 14 bases left between them. Germline V gene sequence: CDR1 SGDLS, CDR2 YYNGEE. The DNA for the CDR3 is TGTGCCAGCAGCGTAGGAGGAGGGGATCGATACGAGCAGTACTTC. This sequence encodes CASSVGGGDRYEQYF.